Here is one T cell receptor (beta chain) with its context. Germline V lookup: CDR1 SGDLS, CDR2 YYNGEE. The CDR3 contains 13 residues. V was cut by 3 bases and J by 5 bases, with 12 bases left in between. This sample is part of a study of T cells in localized non-small cell lung cancer. Assay used: immunoSEQ multiplex PCR; TCRdb lists only in-frame clones, some missing. The repertoire holds 2,500 to 3,500 clones, with about 25% as singletons. This rearrangement joins TRBV9 to TRBJ2-7; D possibly corresponds to TRBD1 (6 bases). The sample was normal lung tissue next to the tumor, taken before any cancer treatment. The receptor's source is a male donor at least 60 years old with stage II lung adenocarcinoma. The CDR3 reads CASSGASGDEQYF. The CDR3 coding sequence is TGTGCCAGCAGCGGTGCATCAGGGGACGAGCAGTACTTC.